These 5 T cell receptor beta chains originate from one sample sequenced in a study of lymphopenia after photon versus proton radiotherapy. Repertoires were generated with immunoSEQ multiplex PCR, while TCRdb's copy carries only in-frame clones and drops some. The sample records 20,000 to 30,000 clones, roughly 85% being singletons. The sequenced sample was peripheral blood, obtained from a patient treated with proton-based radiotherapy. The receptors originated from a woman in her 70s with pancreatic cancer.

The rearrangement uses TRBV19 and TRBJ2-2; the D is unclear. Germline CDR1 and CDR2: LNHDA and SQIVND (reference sequence). This CDR3 is 14 amino acids long. With 0 bases removed from V and 5 bases from J, the gap between germline ends came to 7 bases. The CDR3 is CASSIDRGTGELFF. The DNA for the CDR3 is TGTGCCAGTAGTATAGACCGCGGAACCGGGGAGCTGTTTTTT.

J is TRBJ1-2 and V is TRBV5-1; D may be TRBD1 (6 bases). This CDR3 spans 14 amino acids. Trimming removed 0 bases at V and 6 bases at J, with 12 bases between. Germline CDR1 is SGHRS and CDR2 is YFSETQ. CDR3 in DNA: TGCGCCAGCAGCTTGGGAGGACAGCAGAATGGCTACACCTTC. It specifies CASSLGGQQNGYTF.

This chain uses TRBV29-1 with TRBJ1-4; the D gene is possibly TRBD1 (5 bases). CDR1 and CDR2 from the germline V gene are SQVTM and ANQGSEA. The V end lost 4 bases, the J end lost 8 bases, and 14 bases lay between the germline ends. The CDR3 has 13 amino acids. CDR3 DNA sequence: TGCAGCGTTGCGGGGCAGGGAGTGGAAAAACTGTTTTTT. Its translation: CSVAGQGVEKLFF.

The gene calls are TRBV5-1 and TRBJ2-3; 10 positions match TRBD2. CDR1 and CDR2 (germline): SGHRS, YFSETQ. The CDR3 runs to 16 residues. J gave up 2 bases and V 1 base, and 4 bases lay outside the gene matches. Here the CDR3 reads CASSLPLAGNTDTQYF. As DNA, the CDR3 is TGCGCCAGCAGCTTGCCACTAGCGGGAAACACAGATACGCAGTATTTT.

CDR3 residues: CASRGSAGYTF. CDR3 coding DNA: TGTGCCAGCAGGGGATCCGCGGGCTACACCTTC. The V call is TRBV6-5, the J call TRBJ1-2; D uncertain. With 6 bases removed from V and 8 bases from J, the gap between germline ends came to 10 bases. The CDR3 loop spans 11 amino acids. Germline CDR1 is MNHEY and CDR2 is SVGAGI.